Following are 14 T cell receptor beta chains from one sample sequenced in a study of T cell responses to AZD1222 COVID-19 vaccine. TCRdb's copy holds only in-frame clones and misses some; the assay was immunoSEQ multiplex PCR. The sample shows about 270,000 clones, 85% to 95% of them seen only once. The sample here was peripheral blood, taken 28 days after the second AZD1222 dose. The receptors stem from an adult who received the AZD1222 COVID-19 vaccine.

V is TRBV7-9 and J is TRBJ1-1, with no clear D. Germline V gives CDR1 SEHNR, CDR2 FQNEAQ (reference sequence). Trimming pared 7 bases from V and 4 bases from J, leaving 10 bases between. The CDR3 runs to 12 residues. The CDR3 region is CASKRWGTEAFF. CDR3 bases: TGTGCCAGCAAGAGATGGGGCACTGAAGCTTTCTTT. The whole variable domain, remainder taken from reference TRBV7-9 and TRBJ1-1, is DTGVSQNPRHKITKRGQNVTFRCDPISEHNRLYWYRQTLGQGPEFLTYFQNEAQLEKSRLLSDRFSAERPKGSFSTLEIQRTEQGDSAMYLCASKRWGTEAFFGQGTRLTVV.

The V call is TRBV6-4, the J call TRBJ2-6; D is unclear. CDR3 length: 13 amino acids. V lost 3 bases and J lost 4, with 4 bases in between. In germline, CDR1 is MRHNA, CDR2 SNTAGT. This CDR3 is CASSEVGANVLTF. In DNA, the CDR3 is TGTGCCAGCAGTGAAGTAGGGGCCAACGTCCTGACTTTC.

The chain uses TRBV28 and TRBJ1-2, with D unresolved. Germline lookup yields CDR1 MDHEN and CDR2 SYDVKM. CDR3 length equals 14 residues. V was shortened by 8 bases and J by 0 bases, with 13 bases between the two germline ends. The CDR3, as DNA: TGTGCCAGCTCCTCTTTGTACACTAACTATGGCTACACCTTC. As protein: CASSSLYTNYGYTF.

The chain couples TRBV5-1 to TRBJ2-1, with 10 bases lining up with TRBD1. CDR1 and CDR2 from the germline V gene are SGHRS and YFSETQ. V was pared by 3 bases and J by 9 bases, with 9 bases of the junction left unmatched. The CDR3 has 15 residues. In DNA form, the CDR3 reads TGCGCCAGCAGCTGGCAGGGACAGGGGATGGGTGAGCAGTTCTTC. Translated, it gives CASSWQGQGMGEQFF.

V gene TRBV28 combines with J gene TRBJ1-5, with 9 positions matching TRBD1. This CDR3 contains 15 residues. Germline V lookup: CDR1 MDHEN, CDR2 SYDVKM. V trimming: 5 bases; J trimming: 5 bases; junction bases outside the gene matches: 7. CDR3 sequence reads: CASSEQGALHQPQHF. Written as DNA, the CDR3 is TGTGCCAGCAGTGAACAGGGGGCTCTTCATCAGCCCCAGCATTTT.

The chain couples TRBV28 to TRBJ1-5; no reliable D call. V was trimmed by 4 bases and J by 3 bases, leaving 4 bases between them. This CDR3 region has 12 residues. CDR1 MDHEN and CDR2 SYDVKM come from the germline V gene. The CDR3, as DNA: TGTGCCAGCAGTTCCTTCAATCAGCCCCAGCATTTT. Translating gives CASSSFNQPQHF.

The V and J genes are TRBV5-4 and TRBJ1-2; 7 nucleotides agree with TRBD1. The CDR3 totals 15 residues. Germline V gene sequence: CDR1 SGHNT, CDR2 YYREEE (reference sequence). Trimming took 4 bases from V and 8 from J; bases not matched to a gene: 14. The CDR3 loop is CASSTASGRGKGYTF. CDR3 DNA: TGTGCCAGCAGCACTGCCTCGGGCAGGGGGAAAGGCTACACCTTC.

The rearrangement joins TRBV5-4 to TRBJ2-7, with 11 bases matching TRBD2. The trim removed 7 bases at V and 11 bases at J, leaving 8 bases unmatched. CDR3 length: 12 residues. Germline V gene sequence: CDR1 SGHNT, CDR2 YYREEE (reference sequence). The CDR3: CASRLAGGPEYF. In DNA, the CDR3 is TGTGCCAGCCGATTAGCGGGAGGGCCCGAGTACTTC.

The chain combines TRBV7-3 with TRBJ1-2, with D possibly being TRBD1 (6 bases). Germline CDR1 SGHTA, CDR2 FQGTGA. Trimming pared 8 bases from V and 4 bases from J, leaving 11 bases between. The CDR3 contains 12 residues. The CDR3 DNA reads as TGTGCCAGCTCTAGGGGGGCCTATGGCTACACCTTC. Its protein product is CASSRGAYGYTF.

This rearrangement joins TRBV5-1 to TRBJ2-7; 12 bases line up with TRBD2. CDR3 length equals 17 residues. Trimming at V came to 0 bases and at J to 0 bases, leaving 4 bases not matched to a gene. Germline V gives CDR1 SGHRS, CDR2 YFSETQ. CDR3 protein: CASSLGLAGDYSYEQYF. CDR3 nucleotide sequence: TGCGCCAGCAGCTTGGGACTAGCGGGGGACTACTCCTACGAGCAGTACTTC.

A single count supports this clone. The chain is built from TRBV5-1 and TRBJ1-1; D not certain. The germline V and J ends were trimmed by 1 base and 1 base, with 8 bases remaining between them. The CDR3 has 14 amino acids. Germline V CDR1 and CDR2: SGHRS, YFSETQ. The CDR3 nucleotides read TGCGCCAGCAGCTTGTCTGGGCAGAACACTGAAGCTTTCTTT. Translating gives CASSLSGQNTEAFF.

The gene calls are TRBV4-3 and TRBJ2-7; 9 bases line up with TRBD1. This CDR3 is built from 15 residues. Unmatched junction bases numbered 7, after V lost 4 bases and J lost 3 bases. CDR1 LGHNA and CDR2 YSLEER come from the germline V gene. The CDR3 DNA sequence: TGCGCCAGCAGCCCGCATTTGACAGGGGGCTACGAGCAGTACTTC. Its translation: CASSPHLTGGYEQYF.

The chain's CDR3 is CSVDAGTDTQYF. The CDR3 nucleotides are TGCAGCGTTGATGCAGGGACCGATACGCAGTATTTT. The gene calls are TRBV29-1 and TRBJ2-3; D is possibly TRBD1 or TRBD2 (5 bases each). The CDR3 length is 12 residues. Trimming pared 3 bases from V and 6 bases from J, leaving 10 bases between. Germline loops: CDR1 SQVTM, CDR2 ANQGSEA.

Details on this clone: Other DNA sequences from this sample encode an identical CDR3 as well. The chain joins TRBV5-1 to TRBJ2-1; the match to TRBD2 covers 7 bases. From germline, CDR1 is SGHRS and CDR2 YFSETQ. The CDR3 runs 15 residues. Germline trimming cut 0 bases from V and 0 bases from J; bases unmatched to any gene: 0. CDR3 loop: CASSLGGSSYNEQFF. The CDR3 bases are TGCGCCAGCAGCTTGGGCGGGAGCTCCTACAATGAGCAGTTCTTC.